This TCR beta chain was found in a study of blood T cell repertoires in COVID-19. Background on the study: Spain, Italy and the United States supplied samples that represented acute and convalescent COVID-19. T cells, B-cell-depleted T cells, or PBMCs provided the cDNA or gDNA that served as material.

The CDR3 spans 12 residues. Trimming stripped 3 bases from V and 8 bases from J, with 10 bases between. Germline V gene data show CDR1 as SGHVS and CDR2 as FNYEAQ. The authors' processing: Amplification of reference gene primers was used by the study to estimate nucleated cell counts. Profiling relied on immunoSEQ multiplex PCR, and the TCRdb table lists in-frame clones only, not all of them. V, J and clone size are taken as reported in that table, and D and trimming were inferred from the DNA itself. This sample yields over 200,000 clones, of which more than 80% are seen a single time; around 1.3% belongs to the top ten. The Seattle patients joined while their infection was active and were tracked longitudinally afterward.

This chain connects TRBV7-6 to TRBJ1-2; D remains unclear. The receptor was isolated from a woman aged 25 to 39 with COVID-19, enrolled during active disease. Material for sequencing was peripheral blood. DNA of the CDR3: TGTGCCAGCAGCTTGTTGGGAGGGGGCTACACCTTC. Translating gives CASSLLGGGYTF.